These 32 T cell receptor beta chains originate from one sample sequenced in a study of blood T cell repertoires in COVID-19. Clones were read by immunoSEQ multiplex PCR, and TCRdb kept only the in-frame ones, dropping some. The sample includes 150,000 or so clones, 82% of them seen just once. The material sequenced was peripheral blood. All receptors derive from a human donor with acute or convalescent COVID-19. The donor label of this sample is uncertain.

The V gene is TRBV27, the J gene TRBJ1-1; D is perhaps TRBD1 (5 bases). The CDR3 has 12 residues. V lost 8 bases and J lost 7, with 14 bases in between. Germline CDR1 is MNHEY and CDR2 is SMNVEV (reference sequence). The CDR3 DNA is TGTGCCAGCGCGGGGACGGAGGATGAAGCTTTCTTT. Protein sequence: CASAGTEDEAFF.

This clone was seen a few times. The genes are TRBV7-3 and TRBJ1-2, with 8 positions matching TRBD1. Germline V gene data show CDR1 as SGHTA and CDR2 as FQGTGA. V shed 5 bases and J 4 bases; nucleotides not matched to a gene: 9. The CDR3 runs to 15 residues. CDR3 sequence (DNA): TGTGCCAGCAGCCCCGATGGGACAGGCATCTATGGCTACACCTTC. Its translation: CASSPDGTGIYGYTF.

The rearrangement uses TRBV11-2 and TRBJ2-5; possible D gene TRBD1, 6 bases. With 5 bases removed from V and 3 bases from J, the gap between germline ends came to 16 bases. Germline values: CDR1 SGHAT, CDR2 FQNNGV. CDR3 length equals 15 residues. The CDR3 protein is CASSLTSDRKETQYF. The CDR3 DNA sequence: TGTGCCAGCAGCCTTACATCGGACAGAAAAGAGACCCAGTACTTC. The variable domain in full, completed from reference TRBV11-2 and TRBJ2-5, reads EAGVAQSPRYKIIEKRQSVAFWCNPISGHATLYWYQQILGQGPKLLIQFQNNGVVDDSQLPKDRFSAERLKGVDSTLKIQPAKLEDSAVYLCASSLTSDRKETQYFGPGTRLLVL.

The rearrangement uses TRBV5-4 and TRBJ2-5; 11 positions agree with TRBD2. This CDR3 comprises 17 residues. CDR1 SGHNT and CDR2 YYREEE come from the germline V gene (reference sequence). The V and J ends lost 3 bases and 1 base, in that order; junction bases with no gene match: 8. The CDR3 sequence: CASSSIAGGPFQETQYF. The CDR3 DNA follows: TGTGCCAGCAGCTCGATAGCGGGGGGGCCTTTCCAAGAGACCCAGTACTTC.

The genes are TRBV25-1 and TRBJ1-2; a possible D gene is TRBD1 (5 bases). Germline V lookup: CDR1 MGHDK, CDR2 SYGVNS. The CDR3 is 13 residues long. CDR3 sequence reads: CHKLGPGVFGYTF. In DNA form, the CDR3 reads TGTCATAAGTTGGGACCGGGGGTATTTGGCTACACCTTC.

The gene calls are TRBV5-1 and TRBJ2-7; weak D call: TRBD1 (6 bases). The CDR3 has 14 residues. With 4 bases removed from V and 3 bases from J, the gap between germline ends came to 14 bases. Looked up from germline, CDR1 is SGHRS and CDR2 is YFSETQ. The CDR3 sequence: CASSPGIQGYEQYF. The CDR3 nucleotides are TGCGCCAGCAGCCCTGGTATACAGGGCTACGAGCAGTACTTC.

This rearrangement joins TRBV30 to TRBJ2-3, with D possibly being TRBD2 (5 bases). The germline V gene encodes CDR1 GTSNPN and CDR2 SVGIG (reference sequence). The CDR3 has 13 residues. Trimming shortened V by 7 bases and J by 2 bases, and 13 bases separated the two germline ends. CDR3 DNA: TGTGCCTTGGCTCAGCGGTACACAGATACGCAGTATTTT. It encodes CALAQRYTDTQYF. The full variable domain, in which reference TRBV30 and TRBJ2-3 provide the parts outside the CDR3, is SQTIHQWPATLVQPVGSPLSLECTVEGTSNPNLYWYRQAAGRGLQLLFYSVGIGQISSEVPQNLSASRPQDRQFILSSKKLLLSDSGFYLCALAQRYTDTQYFGPGTRLTVL.

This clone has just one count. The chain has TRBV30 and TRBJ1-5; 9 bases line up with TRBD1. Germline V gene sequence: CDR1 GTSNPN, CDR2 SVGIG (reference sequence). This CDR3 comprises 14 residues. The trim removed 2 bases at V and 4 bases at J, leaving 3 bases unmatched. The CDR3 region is CAWSRQGGNQPQHF. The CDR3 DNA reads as TGTGCCTGGAGTAGACAGGGGGGGAATCAGCCCCAGCATTTT. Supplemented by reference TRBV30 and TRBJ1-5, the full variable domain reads SQTIHQWPATLVQPVGSPLSLECTVEGTSNPNLYWYRQAAGRGLQLLFYSVGIGQISSEVPQNLSASRPQDRQFILSSKKLLLSDSGFYLCAWSRQGGNQPQHFGDGTRLSIL.

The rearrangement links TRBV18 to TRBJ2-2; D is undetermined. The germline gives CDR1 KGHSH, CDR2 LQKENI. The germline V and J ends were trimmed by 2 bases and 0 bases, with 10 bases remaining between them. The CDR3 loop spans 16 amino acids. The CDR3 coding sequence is TGTGCCAGCTCACCAAGGTCGAGCGCGAACACCGGGGAGCTGTTTTTT. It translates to CASSPRSSANTGELFF.

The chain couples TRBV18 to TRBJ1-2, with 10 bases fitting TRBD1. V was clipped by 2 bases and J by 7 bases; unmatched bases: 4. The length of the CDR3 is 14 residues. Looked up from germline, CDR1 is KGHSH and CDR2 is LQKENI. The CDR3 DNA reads TGTGCCAGCTCACCAGACAGGGGGCAAGGTGGCTACACCTTC. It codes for CASSPDRGQGGYTF.

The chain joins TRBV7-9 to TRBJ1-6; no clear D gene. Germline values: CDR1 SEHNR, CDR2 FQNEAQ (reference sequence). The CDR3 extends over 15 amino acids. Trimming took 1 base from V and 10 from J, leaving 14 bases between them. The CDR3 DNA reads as TGTGCCAGCAGCTTAGGATACAGTATCAACTCACCCCTCCACTTT. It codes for CASSLGYSINSPLHF.

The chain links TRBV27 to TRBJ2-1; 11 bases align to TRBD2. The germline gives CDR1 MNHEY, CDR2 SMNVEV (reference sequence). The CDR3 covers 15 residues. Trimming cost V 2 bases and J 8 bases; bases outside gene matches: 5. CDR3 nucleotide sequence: TGTGCCAGCAGTTTAGCTAGCGGGGGGCCCCATGAGCAGTTCTTC. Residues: CASSLASGGPHEQFF.

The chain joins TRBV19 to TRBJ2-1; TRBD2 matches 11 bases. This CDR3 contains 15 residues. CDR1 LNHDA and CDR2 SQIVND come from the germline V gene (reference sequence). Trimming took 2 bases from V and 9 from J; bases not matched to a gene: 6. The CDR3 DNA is TGTGCCAGTAGTATATCAGGACTAGCGGGCGGTGAGCAGTTCTTC. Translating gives CASSISGLAGGEQFF.

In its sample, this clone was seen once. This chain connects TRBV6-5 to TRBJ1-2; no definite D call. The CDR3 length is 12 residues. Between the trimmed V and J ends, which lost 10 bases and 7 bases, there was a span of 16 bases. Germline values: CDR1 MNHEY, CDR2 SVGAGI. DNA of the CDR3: TGTGCCACCTCGGAGGGAGGTGGTGGCTACACCTTC. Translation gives CATSEGGGGYTF.

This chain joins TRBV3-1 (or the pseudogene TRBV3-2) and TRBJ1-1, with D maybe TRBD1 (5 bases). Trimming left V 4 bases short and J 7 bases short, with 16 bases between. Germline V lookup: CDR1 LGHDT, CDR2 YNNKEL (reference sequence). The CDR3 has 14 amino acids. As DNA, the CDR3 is TGTGCCAGCAGCCCCCCTGCGTCCGGGGGTGAAGCTTTCTTT. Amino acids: CASSPPASGGEAFF.

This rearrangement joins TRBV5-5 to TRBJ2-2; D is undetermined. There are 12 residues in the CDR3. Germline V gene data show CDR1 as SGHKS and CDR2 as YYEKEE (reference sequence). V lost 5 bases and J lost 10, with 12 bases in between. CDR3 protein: CASSPILTELFF. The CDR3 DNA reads TGTGCCAGCAGTCCTATTCTTACGGAGCTGTTTTTT.

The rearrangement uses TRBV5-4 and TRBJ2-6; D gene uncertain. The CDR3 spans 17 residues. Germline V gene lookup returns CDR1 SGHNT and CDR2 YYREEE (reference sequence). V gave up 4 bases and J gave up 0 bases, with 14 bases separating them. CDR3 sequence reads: CASSPRPGISGANVLTF. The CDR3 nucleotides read TGTGCCAGCAGCCCCCGCCCGGGTATCTCTGGGGCCAACGTCCTGACTTTC.

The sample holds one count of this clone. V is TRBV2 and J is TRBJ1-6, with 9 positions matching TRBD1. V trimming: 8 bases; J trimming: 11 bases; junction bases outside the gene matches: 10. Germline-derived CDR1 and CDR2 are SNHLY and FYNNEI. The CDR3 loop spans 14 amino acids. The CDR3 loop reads CASRVRQGGAPLHF. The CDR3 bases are TGTGCCAGCCGCGTCCGACAGGGGGGAGCACCCCTCCACTTT.

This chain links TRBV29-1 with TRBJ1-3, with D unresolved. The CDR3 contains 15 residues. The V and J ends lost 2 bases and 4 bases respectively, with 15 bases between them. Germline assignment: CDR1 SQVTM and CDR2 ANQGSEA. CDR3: CSVESASSQGNTIYF. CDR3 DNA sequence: TGCAGCGTTGAAAGCGCGTCTTCCCAAGGAAACACCATATATTTT. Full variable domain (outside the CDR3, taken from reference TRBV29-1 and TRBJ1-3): SAVISQKPSRDICQRGTSLTIQCQVDSQVTMMFWYRQQPGQSLTLIATANQGSEATYESGFVIDKFPISRPNLTFSTLTVSNMSPEDSSIYLCSVESASSQGNTIYFGEGSWLTVV.

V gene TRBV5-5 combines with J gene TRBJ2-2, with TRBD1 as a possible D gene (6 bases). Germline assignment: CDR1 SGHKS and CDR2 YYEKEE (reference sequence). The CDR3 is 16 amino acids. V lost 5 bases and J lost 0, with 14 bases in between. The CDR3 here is CASRAVGTTNTGELFF. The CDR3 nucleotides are TGTGCCAGCAGGGCCGTAGGGACAACGAACACCGGGGAGCTGTTTTTT.

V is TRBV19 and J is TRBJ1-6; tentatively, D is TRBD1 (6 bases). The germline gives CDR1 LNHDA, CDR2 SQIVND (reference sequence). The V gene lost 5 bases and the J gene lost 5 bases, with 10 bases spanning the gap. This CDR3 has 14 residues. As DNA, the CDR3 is TGTGCCAGTAGTCGAGGACAGAATAATTCACCCCTCCACTTT. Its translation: CASSRGQNNSPLHF.

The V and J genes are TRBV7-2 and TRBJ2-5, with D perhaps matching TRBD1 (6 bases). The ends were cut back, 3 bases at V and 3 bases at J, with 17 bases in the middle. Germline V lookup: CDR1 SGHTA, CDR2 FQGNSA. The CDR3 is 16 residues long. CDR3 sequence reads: CASSFRPRGSEETQYF. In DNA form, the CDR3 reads TGTGCCAGCAGCTTCAGGCCGAGGGGGAGTGAAGAGACCCAGTACTTC.

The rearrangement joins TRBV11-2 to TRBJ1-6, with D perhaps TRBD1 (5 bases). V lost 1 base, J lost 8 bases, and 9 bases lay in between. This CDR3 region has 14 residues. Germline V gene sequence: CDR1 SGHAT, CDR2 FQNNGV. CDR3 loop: CASSLGGGDSPLHF. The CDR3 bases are TGTGCCAGCAGCTTAGGGGGGGGAGATTCACCCCTCCACTTT.

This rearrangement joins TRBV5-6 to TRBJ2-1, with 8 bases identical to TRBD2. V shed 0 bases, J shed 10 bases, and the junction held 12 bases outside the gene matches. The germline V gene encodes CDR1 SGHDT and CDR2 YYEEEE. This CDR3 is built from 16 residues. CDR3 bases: TGTGCCAGCAGCTTGGTGACTAGCGTTACCCCAGGGGAGCAGTTCTTC. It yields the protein CASSLVTSVTPGEQFF.

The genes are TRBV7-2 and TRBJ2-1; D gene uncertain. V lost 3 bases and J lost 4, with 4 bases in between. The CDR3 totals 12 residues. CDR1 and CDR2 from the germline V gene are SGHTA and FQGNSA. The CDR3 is CASSLAYNEQFF. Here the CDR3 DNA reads TGTGCCAGCAGCTTGGCTTACAATGAGCAGTTCTTC.

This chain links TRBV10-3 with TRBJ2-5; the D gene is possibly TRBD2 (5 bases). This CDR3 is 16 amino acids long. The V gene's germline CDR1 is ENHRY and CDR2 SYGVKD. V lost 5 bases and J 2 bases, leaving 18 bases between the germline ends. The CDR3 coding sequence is TGTGCCATCAGTAACCCGCCAGGACTCGGACAAGAGACCCAGTACTTC. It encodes CAISNPPGLGQETQYF.

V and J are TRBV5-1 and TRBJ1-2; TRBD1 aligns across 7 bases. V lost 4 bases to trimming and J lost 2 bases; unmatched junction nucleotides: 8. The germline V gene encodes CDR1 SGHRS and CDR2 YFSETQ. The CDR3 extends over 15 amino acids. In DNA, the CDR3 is TGCGCCAGCAGCCTCACGACAGGGTCAAACTATGGCTACACCTTC. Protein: CASSLTTGSNYGYTF.

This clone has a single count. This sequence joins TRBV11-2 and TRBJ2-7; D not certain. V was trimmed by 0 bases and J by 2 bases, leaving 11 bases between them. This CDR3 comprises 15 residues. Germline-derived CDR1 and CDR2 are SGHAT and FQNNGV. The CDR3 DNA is TGTGCCAGCAGCTTAGATCAGTACCGTACCTACGAGCAGTACTTC. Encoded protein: CASSLDQYRTYEQYF.

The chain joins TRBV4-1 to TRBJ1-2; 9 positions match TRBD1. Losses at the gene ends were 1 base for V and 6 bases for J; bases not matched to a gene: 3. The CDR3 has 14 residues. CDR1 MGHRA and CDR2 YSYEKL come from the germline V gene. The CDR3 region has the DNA TGCGCCAGCAGCCAAGGCGGGACAGGGAATGGCTACACCTTC. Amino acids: CASSQGGTGNGYTF.

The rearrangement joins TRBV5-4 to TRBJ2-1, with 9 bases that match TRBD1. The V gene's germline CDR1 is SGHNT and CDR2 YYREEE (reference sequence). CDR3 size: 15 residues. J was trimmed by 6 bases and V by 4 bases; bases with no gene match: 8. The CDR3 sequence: CASSRRTGDGNEQFF. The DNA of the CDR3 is TGTGCCAGCAGCAGACGGACAGGGGATGGCAATGAGCAGTTCTTC.

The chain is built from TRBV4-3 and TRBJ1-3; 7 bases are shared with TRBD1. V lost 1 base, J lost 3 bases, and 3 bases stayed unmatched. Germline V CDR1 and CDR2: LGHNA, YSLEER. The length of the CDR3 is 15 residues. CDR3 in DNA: TGCGCCAGCAGCCAAGGGGCAGGGGGTGGAAACACCATATATTTT. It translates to CASSQGAGGGNTIYF.

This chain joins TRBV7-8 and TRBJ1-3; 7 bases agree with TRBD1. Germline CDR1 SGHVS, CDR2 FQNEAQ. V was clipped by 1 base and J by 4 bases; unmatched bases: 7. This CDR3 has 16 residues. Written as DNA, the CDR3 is TGTGCCAGCAGCTTAGAGACAGGGTTCGGCGGAAACACCATATATTTT. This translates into CASSLETGFGGNTIYF.